The 18 T cell receptor beta chains reported below all come from one sample, sequenced in a study of vaccination and CD4 T cells after COVID-19. Sequence data for DNA of cultured CD4+ T cells were generated by the Oncomine TCR Beta short-read assay. TCRdb redid the calling of the PCR reads with MiXCR, one entry per CDR3 protein. The sample carries around 2,400 distinct CDR3 sequences, under 35% recorded once. Treatment given: approximately 10-day PBMC culture with coronavirus spike peptide pools or control peptides (ViraFEST assay). Their specific antigens are unknown. Input material: CD4+ T cells from blood, cultured in vitro. The receptors were gathered from a human donor who had recovered from COVID-19.

This clonotype is labeled medium-sized. The chain uses TRBV4-1 and TRBJ1-6; 7 nucleotides line up with TRBD1. J was trimmed by 8 bases and V by 4 bases; bases with no gene match: 2. The germline gives CDR1 MGHRA, CDR2 YSYEKL. The CDR3 sequence is 13 residues long. CDR3 coding DNA: TGCGCCAGCAGCCCGCAGGGGGATTCACCCCTCCACTTT. It codes for CASSPQGDSPLHF.

This clonotype was observed a handful of times. The rearrangement joins TRBV2 to TRBJ1-1; D gene unclear. Germline V CDR1 and CDR2: SNHLY, FYNNEI. The ends were cut back, 4 bases at V and 3 bases at J, with 9 bases in the middle. This CDR3 is 13 amino acids long. CDR3 sequence (DNA): TGTGCCAGCAGTGTGGTTACTGACACTGAAGCTTTCTTT. It codes for CASSVVTDTEAFF. The complete variable domain, with remaining parts taken from reference TRBV2 and TRBJ1-1, reads EPEVTQTPSHQVTQMGQEVILRCVPISNHLYFYWYRQILGQKVEFLVSFYNNEISEKSEIFDDQFSVERPDGSNFTLKIRSTKLEDSAMYFCASSVVTDTEAFFGQGTRLTVV.

The chain joins TRBV30 to TRBJ2-3; 8 nucleotides line up with TRBD1. The CDR3 is 12 amino acids. V lost 5 bases to trimming and J lost 6 bases; unmatched junction nucleotides: 4. In germline, CDR1 is GTSNPN, CDR2 SVGIG (reference sequence). The CDR3 nucleotides read TGTGCCTGGGGACAGGGCGGGGATACGCAGTATTTT. Protein: CAWGQGGDTQYF.

This chain joins TRBV12-3 or TRBV12-4 and TRBJ2-7; D not certain. V lost 4 bases and J 0 bases, leaving 7 bases between the germline ends. The CDR3 is made up of 13 amino acids. The CDR3 protein is CASSSGRSYEQYF. The CDR3 nucleotides are TGTGCCAGCAGTTCCGGCCGCTCCTACGAGCAGTACTTC.

J is TRBJ2-7 and V is TRBV12-3 or TRBV12-4; 7 nucleotides align to TRBD1. The CDR3 is 15 residues long. Losses at the gene ends were 7 bases for V and 4 bases for J; bases not matched to a gene: 13. The CDR3 is CASTPRQGFGYEQYF. The CDR3 nucleotides read TGTGCCAGCACCCCCAGACAGGGTTTTGGTTACGAGCAGTACTTC.

The chain employs TRBV12-3 or TRBV12-4 and TRBJ2-3, with 11 bases lining up with TRBD2. V dropped 4 bases and J dropped 0; count of bases not matched to a gene: 6. The CDR3 has 17 amino acids. In DNA, the CDR3 is TGTGCCAGCAGTTCCGGACTAGCGGGTGCTAGCACAGATACGCAGTATTTT. The encoded protein is CASSSGLAGASTDTQYF.

V usage is TRBV19 and J usage is TRBJ1-1, with D hard to call. Trimming left V 6 bases short and J 2 bases short, with 7 bases between. The CDR3 has 12 amino acids. Germline V CDR1 and CDR2: LNHDA, SQIVND (reference sequence). Here the CDR3 reads CASRYANTEAFF. CDR3 DNA sequence: TGTGCCAGTAGGTATGCAAACACTGAAGCTTTCTTT.

This clonotype showed up just a few times. The chain employs TRBV20-1 and TRBJ2-5; D possibly corresponds to TRBD2 (6 bases). The V end lost 6 bases, the J end lost 1 base, and 9 bases lay between the germline ends. This CDR3 region has 12 residues. The germline V gene encodes CDR1 DFQATT and CDR2 SNEGSKA (reference sequence). The CDR3 loop reads CSARTTQETQYF. CDR3 nucleotide sequence: TGCAGTGCCCGGACTACCCAAGAGACCCAGTACTTC.

This clonotype was observed a handful of times. The DNA of the CDR3 is TGTGCCAGCAGTGTTGCCTCTGATCAGCCCCAGCATTTT. It yields the protein CASSVASDQPQHF. This chain connects TRBV2 to TRBJ1-5, with D uncertain. CDR1 is SNHLY, CDR2 FYNNEI, per germline. The CDR3 totals 13 residues. The V end was cut by 4 bases, the J end by 5 bases, with 9 bases between. Filled out from reference TRBV2 and TRBJ1-5, the complete variable domain reads EPEVTQTPSHQVTQMGQEVILRCVPISNHLYFYWYRQILGQKVEFLVSFYNNEISEKSEIFDDQFSVERPDGSNFTLKIRSTKLEDSAMYFCASSVASDQPQHFGDGTRLSIL.

This clonotype came up a few times. This chain joins TRBV4-1 and TRBJ1-3; maybe TRBD1 (5 bases). CDR1 and CDR2 (germline): MGHRA, YSYEKL. The V end was cut by 1 base, the J end by 2 bases, with 12 bases between. The CDR3 is 16 amino acids. CDR3 coding DNA: TGCGCCAGCAGCCAAGGAGGGCAGGGTGCTGGAAACACCATATATTTT. Translation gives CASSQGGQGAGNTIYF.

V gene TRBV12-3 or TRBV12-4 combines with J gene TRBJ1-1, with D maybe TRBD1 (5 bases). V was cut by 4 bases and J by 5 bases, with 11 bases left in between. The CDR3 sequence is 13 residues long. The DNA for the CDR3 is TGTGCCAGCAGTTCGCGGGGGGAAACTGAAGCTTTCTTT. Amino acid sequence: CASSSRGETEAFF.

This clonotype is hyperexpanded by share. CDR3 sequence reads: CAIGTEDKTNTEAFF. CDR3 bases: TGTGCCATCGGGACAGAAGACAAGACAAACACTGAAGCTTTCTTT. The genes are TRBV10-3 and TRBJ1-1, with 7 bases aligning to TRBD1. V lost 8 bases, J lost 2 bases, and 11 bases stayed unmatched. Germline V lookup: CDR1 ENHRY, CDR2 SYGVKD. The CDR3 is 15 amino acids.

V is TRBV27 and J is TRBJ1-3, with 7 bases matching TRBD1. Germline CDR1 and CDR2: MNHEY and SMNVEV (reference sequence). V was clipped by 4 bases and J by 4 bases; unmatched bases: 4. The CDR3 has 14 amino acids. The CDR3 sequence is CASSSTGLGNTIYF. The CDR3 DNA reads TGTGCCAGCAGTTCGACAGGGTTGGGAAACACCATATATTTT.

V is TRBV6-1 and J is TRBJ1-4; 11 bases are shared with TRBD1. The CDR3 spans 16 residues. Trimming took 2 bases from V and 7 from J; bases not matched to a gene: 6. Germline CDR1 is MNHNS and CDR2 is SASEGT. The CDR3 bases are TGTGCCAGCAGTGAACGACCGGGACAGGGGGGTGAAAAACTGTTTTTT. Translating gives CASSERPGQGGEKLFF.

This clonotype was detected a few times. The chain couples TRBV20-1 to TRBJ1-1; no reliable D call. The CDR3 length is 13 residues. Per the germline V gene, CDR1 is DFQATT and CDR2 is SNEGSKA (reference sequence). Deletions cut 5 bases from V and 5 bases from J, with 15 bases between. This CDR3 is CSAPVGSRTEAFF. CDR3 coding DNA: TGCAGTGCTCCGGTGGGCAGTCGGACTGAAGCTTTCTTT.

The V and J genes are TRBV20-1 and TRBJ2-5, with TRBD2 matching over 8 bases. The CDR3 runs to 15 residues. The V gene end was trimmed by 3 bases and the J gene end by 7 bases; junction bases not matched to a gene: 13. Per germline, CDR1 DFQATT and CDR2 SNEGSKA (reference sequence). The CDR3, as DNA: TGCAGTGCTAGTCGTTGGACTAGCTCCGAGGGGACCCAGTACTTC. It yields the protein CSASRWTSSEGTQYF.

This chain uses TRBV7-2 with TRBJ1-3; D is possibly TRBD1 (6 bases). CDR1 and CDR2 from the germline V gene are SGHTA and FQGNSA. Trimming shortened V by 5 bases and J by 2 bases, and 13 bases separated the two germline ends. CDR3 length: 15 residues. The CDR3 coding sequence is TGTGCCAGCAGCAGAGGCGGGGGCCCTGGAAACACCATATATTTT. This encodes CASSRGGGPGNTIYF.

Relative to its sample, this clonotype is large. V usage is TRBV27 and J usage is TRBJ2-5, with 8 bases matching TRBD2. V lost 2 bases and J lost 5; bases outside the gene matches: 7. From germline, CDR1 is MNHEY and CDR2 SMNVEV (reference sequence). The CDR3 runs to 15 residues. The CDR3 protein is CASSLNGGAWETQYF. Written as DNA, the CDR3 is TGTGCCAGCAGTTTAAACGGGGGGGCCTGGGAGACCCAGTACTTC.